This TCR beta chain was sequenced in a study of blood T cell repertoires in COVID-19. Study overall: Specimens from acute and convalescent COVID-19 originated in the United States, Italy and Spain. In each case, the material was cDNA or gDNA derived from T cells, B-cell-depleted T cells, or PBMCs.

Trimming at V came to 0 bases and at J to 6 bases, leaving 29 bases not matched to a gene. From germline, CDR1 is MGHRA and CDR2 YSYEKL. This CDR3 spans 22 amino acids. As originally analysed: Reference gene primer amplification in the assay estimated nucleated cell counts. Some clones are missing from TCRdb's copy, which holds only in-frame ones; the method was immunoSEQ multiplex PCR. That table furnishes V, J and clone size, whereas the DNA furnished D and trimming. The table includes roughly 100,000 clones, approximately 81% detected once. This clone was found a few times. The chain has TRBV4-1 and TRBJ2-7, with 7 bases aligning to TRBD2. The sequenced sample was peripheral blood. This sequence originates from a man aged 80 or over with acute or convalescent COVID-19. In DNA form, the CDR3 reads TGCGCCAGCAGCCAAGATATTTCTCGATTGCGGTTTGGAGACCGGAGGGAGGGCGAGCAGTACTTC. Translated, it gives CASSQDISRLRFGDRREGEQYF.